The entry that follows covers one T cell receptor (beta chain) sequence. Generated by immunoSEQ multiplex PCR, the TCRdb table keeps only in-frame clones and is missing some. The sample carries around 50,000 clones, roughly 91% recorded once. This specimen comes from a study of blood T cell repertoires in COVID-19. Study information: The United States, Italy and Spain supplied acute and convalescent COVID-19 samples.

Trimming removed 5 bases at V and 0 bases at J, with 14 bases between. CDR1 and CDR2 from the germline V gene are MNHEY and SVGEGT. The CDR3 is 16 residues long. V usage is TRBV6-2 or TRBV6-3 and J usage is TRBJ1-3; D not resolved. The sequenced material came from peripheral blood. This receptor was identified in a man aged 50-59 years with active COVID-19. This CDR3 reads CASSISPRISGNTIYF. The DNA for the CDR3 is TGTGCCAGCAGTATATCGCCCAGGATCTCTGGAAACACCATATATTTT.